This is a list of T cell receptor beta chains from one sample in a study of regulatory T cells in long-lasting Graves disease. MiXCR was run by TCRdb on the multiplex PCR reads, yielding one entry per CDR3 protein. This table holds 300,000 to 400,000 distinct CDR3 sequences, roughly 16% found once. The input for sequencing was peripheral blood mononuclear cells (PBMCs), taken at new diagnosis, from a patient treated with antithyroid drugs. These receptor sequences come from a female donor with Graves disease. Both conserved end residues are part of each CDR3. The order of the fields is D gene, V gene, clone size, J gene, CDR3 DNA, CDR3 protein. D genes are given only for firm matches. Size tells how often a clone was seen (once, few, many) or the class of an expanded clone, and some rows leave it out.

NA	TRBV6-5	many	TRBJ1-5	TGTGCCAGCAGTTTTCGGCAGGGTGACCAGCCCCAGCATTTT	CASSFRQGDQPQHF
NA	TRBV29-1	many	TRBJ1-1	TGCAGCGTCCGAACGGGTCTGAACACTGAAGCTTTCTTT	CSVRTGLNTEAFF
TRBD1	TRBV5-1	many	TRBJ2-1	TGCGCCAGCAGCTTGCGGGACAGGCTTCTTCAGTTCTTC	CASSLRDRLLQFF
NA	TRBV20-1	many	TRBJ1-1	TGCAGTGCTAGAAAGGGGATGGGCACTGAAGCTTTCTTT	CSARKGMGTEAFF
TRBD1	TRBV5-5	many	TRBJ2-2	TGTGCCAGCAGCTTCGGACAGGGGGCAGGGGAGCTGTTTTTT	CASSFGQGAGELFF
NA	TRBV7-3	many	TRBJ1-1	TGTGCCAGCACCCCAGACAGGCTAAACACTGAAGCTTTCTTT	CASTPDRLNTEAFF
NA	TRBV6-5	many	TRBJ2-5	TGTGCCAGCAGTTGGACACTTCAAGAGACCCAGTACTTC	CASSWTLQETQYF
TRBD2	TRBV7-2	many	TRBJ2-1	TGTGCCAGCGGCGGGACTAGAGGTTTCGGTGAGCAGTTCTTC	CASGGTRGFGEQFF
NA	TRBV6-2/TRBV6-3	many	TRBJ1-1	TGTGCCAGCAGTGAAAATTTCCCCACAATCGGGCGGACGAACACTGAAGCTTTCTTT	CASSENFPTIGRTNTEAFF
NA	TRBV11-2	NA	TRBJ1-4	TGTGCCAGCAGCTTCGCCCCAAACCCCGGGCTTGGGGAAAAACTGTTTTTT	CASSFAPNPGLGEKLFF
NA	TRBV30	NA	TRBJ1-1	TGTGCCTGGAGTCCCCCTACAGGTCCTCTTATGAACACTGAAGCTTTCTTT	CAWSPPTGPLMNTEAFF
NA	TRBV18	NA	TRBJ1-1	TGTGCCAGCTCACCACCTACCAGCGCACTGAACACTGAAGCTTTCTTT	CASSPPTSALNTEAFF
NA	TRBV7-2	many	TRBJ2-1	TGTGCCAGCAGCTTCGGACTGTTCAATGAGCAGTTCTTC	CASSFGLFNEQFF
NA	TRBV7-3	many	TRBJ1-6	TGTGCCAGCAGCTTAGCGGACCATAATTCACCCCTCCACTTT	CASSLADHNSPLHF
NA	TRBV30	many	TRBJ1-4	TGTGCCTGTGAGGCCTACCGGGACCCATACGTGGTAAAACTGTTTTTT	CACEAYRDPYVVKLFF
NA	TRBV30	many	TRBJ2-7	TGTGCCTGGAGTGTACGGGGGCACACCTACGAGCAGTACTTC	CAWSVRGHTYEQYF
NA	TRBV27	few	TRBJ2-7	TGTGCCAGCAGTTTCGAGAGCTCCTACGAGCAGTACTTC	CASSFESSYEQYF
NA	TRBV20-1	many	TRBJ1-6	TGCAGTGCTAGCATACAGGGACTTAATTCACCCCTCCACTTT	CSASIQGLNSPLHF